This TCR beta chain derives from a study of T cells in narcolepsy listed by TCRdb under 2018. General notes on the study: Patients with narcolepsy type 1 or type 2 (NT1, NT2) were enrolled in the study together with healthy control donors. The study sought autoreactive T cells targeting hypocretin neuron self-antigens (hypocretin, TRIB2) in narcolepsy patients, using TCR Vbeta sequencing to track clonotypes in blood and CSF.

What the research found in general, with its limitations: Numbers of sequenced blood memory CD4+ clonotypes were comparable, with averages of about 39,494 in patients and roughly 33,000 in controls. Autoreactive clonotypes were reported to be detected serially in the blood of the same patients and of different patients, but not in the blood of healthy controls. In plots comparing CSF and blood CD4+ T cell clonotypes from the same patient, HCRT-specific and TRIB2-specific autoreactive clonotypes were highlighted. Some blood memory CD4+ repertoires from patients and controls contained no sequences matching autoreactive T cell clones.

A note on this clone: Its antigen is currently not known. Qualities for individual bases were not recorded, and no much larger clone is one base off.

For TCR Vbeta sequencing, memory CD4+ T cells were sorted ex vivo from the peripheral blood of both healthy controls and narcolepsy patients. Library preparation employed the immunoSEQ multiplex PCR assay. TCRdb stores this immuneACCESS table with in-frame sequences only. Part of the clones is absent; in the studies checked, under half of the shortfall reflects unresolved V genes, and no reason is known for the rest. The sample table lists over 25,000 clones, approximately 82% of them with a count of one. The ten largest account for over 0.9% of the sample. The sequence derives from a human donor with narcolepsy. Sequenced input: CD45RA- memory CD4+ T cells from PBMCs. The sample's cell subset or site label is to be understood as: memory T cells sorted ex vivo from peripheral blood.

CDR3 sequence: CAWVQGAAEAFF. The DNA sequence follows: TGTGCCTGGGTACAGGGGGCGGCTGAAGCTTTCTTT. The rearrangement combines TRBV30 with TRBJ1-1; TRBD1 aligns with 9 central bases. There are 12 amino acids in the CDR3, from cysteine to phenylalanine inclusive. Just the 36-base CDR3 DNA is kept, in frame starting at base 1. CDR1 and CDR2 are drawn from the germline V gene (reference sequence): GTSNPN, SVGIG. Trimming accounts for 5 bases at V and 6 bases at J, while the number of junction bases matched to no gene is 4.